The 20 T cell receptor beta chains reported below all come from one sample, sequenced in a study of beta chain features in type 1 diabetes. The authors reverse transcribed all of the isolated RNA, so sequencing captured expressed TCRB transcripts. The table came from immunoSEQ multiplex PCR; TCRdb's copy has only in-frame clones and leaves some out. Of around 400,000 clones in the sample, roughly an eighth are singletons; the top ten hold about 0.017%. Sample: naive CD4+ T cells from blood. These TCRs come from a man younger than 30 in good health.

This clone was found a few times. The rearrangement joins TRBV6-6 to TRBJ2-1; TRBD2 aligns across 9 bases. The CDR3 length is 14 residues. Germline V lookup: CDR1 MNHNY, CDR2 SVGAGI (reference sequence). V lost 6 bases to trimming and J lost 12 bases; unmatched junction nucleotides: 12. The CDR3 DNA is TGTGCCAGCAGCGACAGCTGGGGCGGGAGGGCGCAGTTCTTC. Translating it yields CASSDSWGGRAQFF.

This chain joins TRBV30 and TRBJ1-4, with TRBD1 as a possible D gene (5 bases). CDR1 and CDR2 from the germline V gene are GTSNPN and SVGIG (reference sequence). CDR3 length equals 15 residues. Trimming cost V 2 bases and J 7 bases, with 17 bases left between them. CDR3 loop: CAWSIKAGLGEKLFF. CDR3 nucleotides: TGTGCCTGGAGTATTAAGGCAGGGTTGGGTGAAAAACTGTTTTTT.

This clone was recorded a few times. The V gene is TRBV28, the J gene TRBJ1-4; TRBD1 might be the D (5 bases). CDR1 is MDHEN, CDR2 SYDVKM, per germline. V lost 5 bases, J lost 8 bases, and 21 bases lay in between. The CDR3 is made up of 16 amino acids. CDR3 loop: CASSPGGDLSVEKLFF. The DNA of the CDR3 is TGTGCCAGCAGTCCAGGAGGGGACCTCTCCGTGGAAAAACTGTTTTTT.

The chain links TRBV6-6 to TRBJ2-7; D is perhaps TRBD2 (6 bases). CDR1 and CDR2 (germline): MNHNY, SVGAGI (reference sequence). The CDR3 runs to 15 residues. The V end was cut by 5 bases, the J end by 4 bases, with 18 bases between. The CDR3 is CASSISGGSGYEQYF. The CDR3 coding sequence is TGTGCCAGCAGTATCTCTGGGGGTAGCGGTTACGAGCAGTACTTC.

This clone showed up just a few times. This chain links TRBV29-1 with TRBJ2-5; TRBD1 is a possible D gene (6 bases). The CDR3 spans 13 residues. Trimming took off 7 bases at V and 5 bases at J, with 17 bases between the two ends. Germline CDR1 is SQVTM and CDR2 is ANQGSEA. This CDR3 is CSAETGRSETQYF. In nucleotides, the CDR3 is TGCAGCGCCGAGACAGGCCGTTCTGAGACCCAGTACTTC.

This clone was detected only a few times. The CDR3 bases are TGTGCCAGCAGCTTGGGGACAGGGCGCACAGATACGCAGTATTTT. Translated: CASSLGTGRTDTQYF. The rearrangement uses TRBV5-6 and TRBJ2-3; 8 bases map to TRBD1. This CDR3 is 15 amino acids long. The germline gives CDR1 SGHDT, CDR2 YYEEEE. The ends lost 0 bases at V and 1 base at J; junction bases unmatched: 1. Full variable domain (remainder filled in from reference TRBV5-6 and TRBJ2-3): DAGVTQSPTHLIKTRGQQVTLRCSPKSGHDTVSWYQQALGQGPQFIFQYYEEEERQRGNFPDRFSGHQFPNYSSELNVNALLLGDSALYLCASSLGTGRTDTQYFGPGTRLTVL.

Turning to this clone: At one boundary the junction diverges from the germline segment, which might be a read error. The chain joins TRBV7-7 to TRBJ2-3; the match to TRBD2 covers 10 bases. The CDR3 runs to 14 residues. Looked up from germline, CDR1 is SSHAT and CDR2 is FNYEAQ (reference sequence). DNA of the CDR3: TGTGCTAGCAGCCCAGCGGGAGGGCCAGATACGCAGTATTTT. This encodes CASSPAGGPDTQYF.

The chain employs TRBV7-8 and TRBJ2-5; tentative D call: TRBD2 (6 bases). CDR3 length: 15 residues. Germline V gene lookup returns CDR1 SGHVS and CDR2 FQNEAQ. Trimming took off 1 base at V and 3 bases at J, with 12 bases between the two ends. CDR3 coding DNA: TGTGCCAGCAGCTTAGACTCGCGGGGAAAAGAGACCCAGTACTTC. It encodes CASSLDSRGKETQYF. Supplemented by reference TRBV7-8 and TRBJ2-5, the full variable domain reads GAGVSQSPRYKVAKRGQDVALRCDPISGHVSLFWYQQALGQGPEFLTYFQNEAQLDKSGLPSDRFFAERPEGSVSTLKIQRTQQEDSAVYLCASSLDSRGKETQYFGPGTRLLVL.

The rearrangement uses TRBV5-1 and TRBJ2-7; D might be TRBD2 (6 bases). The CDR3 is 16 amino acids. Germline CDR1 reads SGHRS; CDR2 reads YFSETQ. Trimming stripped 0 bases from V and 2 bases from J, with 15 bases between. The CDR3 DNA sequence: TGCGCCAGCAGCTTGGGAGGCGGGGAGAGCACCTACGAGCAGTACTTC. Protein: CASSLGGGESTYEQYF. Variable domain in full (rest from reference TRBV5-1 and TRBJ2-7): KAGVTQTPRYLIKTRGQQVTLSCSPISGHRSVSWYQQTPGQGLQFLFEYFSETQRNKGNFPGRFSGRQFSNSRSEMNVSTLELGDSALYLCASSLGGGESTYEQYFGPGTRLTVT.

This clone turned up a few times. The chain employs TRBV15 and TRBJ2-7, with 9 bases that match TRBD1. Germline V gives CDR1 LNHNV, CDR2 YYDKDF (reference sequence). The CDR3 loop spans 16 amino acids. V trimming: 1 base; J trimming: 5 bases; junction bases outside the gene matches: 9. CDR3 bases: TGTGCCACCAGCAGAGTAGCTGGACAGGGGAACCACGAGCAGTACTTC. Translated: CATSRVAGQGNHEQYF. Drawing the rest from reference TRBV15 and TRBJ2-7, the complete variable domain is DAMVIQNPRYQVTQFGKPVTLSCSQTLNHNVMYWYQQKSSQAPKLLFHYYDKDFNNEADTPDNFQSRRPNTSFCFLDIRSPGLGDTAMYLCATSRVAGQGNHEQYFGPGTRLTVT.

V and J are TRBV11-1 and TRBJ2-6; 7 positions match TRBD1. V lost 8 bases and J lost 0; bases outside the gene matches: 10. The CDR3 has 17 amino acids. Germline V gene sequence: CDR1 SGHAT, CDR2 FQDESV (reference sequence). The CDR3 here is CASGPDRYSSGANVLTF. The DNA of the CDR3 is TGTGCCAGCGGGCCGGACAGGTACTCCTCTGGGGCCAACGTCCTGACTTTC.

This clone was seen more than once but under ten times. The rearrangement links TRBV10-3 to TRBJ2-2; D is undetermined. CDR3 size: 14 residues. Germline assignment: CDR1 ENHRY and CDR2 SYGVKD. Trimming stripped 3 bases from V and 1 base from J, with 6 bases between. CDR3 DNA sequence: TGTGCCATCAGTGATCAGATGAACACCGGGGAGCTGTTTTTT. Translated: CAISDQMNTGELFF.

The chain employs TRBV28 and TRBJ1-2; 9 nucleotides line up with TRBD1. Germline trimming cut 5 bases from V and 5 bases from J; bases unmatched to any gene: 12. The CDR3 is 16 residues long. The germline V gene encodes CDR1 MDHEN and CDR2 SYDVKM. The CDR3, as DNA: TGTGCCAGCAGTGAACCGGGACAGGGTATATGGTATGGCTACACCTTC. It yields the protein CASSEPGQGIWYGYTF.

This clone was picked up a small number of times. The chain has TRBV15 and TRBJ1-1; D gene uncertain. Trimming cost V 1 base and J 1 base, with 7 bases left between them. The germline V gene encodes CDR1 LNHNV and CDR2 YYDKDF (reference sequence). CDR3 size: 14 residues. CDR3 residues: CATSRGAANTEAFF. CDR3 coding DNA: TGTGCCACCAGCAGAGGGGCAGCGAACACTGAAGCTTTCTTT.

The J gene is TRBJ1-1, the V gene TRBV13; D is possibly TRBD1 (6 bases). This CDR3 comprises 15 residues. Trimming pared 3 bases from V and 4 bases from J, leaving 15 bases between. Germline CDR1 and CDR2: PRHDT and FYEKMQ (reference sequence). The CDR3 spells CASSFSGVRGTEAFF. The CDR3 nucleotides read TGTGCCAGCAGCTTTTCAGGGGTTCGCGGCACTGAAGCTTTCTTT.

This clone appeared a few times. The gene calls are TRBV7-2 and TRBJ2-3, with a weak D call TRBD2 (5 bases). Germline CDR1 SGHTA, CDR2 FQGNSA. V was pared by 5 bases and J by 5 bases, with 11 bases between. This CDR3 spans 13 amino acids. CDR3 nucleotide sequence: TGTGCCAGCAGCCTAGGCCGGGGAGATACGCAGTATTTT. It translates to CASSLGRGDTQYF.

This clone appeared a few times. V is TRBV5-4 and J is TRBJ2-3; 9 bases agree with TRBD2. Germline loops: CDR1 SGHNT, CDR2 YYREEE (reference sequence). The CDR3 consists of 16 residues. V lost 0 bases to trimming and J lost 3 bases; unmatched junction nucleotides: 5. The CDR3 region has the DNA TGTGCCAGCAGCTTGGATCGCGGGGGGGTTACAGATACGCAGTATTTT. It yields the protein CASSLDRGGVTDTQYF.

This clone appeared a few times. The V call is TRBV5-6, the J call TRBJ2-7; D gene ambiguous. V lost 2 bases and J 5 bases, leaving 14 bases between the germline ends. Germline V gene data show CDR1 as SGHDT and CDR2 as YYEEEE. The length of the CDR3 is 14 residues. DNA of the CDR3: TGTGCCAGCAGCTTTCTCCGGGTTGGCGACGAGCAGTACTTC. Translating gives CASSFLRVGDEQYF.

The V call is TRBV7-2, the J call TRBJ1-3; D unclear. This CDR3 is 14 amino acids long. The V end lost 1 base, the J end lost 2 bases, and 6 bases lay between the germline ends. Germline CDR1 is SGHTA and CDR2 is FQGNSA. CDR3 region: CASSLVGAGNTIYF. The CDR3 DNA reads TGTGCCAGCAGCTTAGTTGGAGCTGGAAACACCATATATTTT.

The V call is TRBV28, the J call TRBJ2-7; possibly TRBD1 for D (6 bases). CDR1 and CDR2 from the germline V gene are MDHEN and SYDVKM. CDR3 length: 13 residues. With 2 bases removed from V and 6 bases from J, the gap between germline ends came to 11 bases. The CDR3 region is CASSLRQAGEQYF. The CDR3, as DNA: TGTGCCAGCAGTTTAAGACAGGCGGGCGAGCAGTACTTC.